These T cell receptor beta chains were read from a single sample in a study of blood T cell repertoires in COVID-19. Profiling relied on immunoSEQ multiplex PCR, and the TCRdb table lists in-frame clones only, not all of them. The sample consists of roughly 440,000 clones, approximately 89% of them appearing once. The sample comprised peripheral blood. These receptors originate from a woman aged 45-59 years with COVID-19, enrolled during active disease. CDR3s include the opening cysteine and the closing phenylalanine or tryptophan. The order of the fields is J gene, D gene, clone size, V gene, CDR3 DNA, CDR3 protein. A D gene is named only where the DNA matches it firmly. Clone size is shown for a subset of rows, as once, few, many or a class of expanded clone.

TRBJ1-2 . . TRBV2 TGTGCCAGCAGTACAGGGTGGTATGGCTACACCTTC CASSTGWYGYTF
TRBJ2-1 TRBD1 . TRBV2 TGTGCCAGCACTGCGACAGGGGGCTTAAATCGTGAGCAGTTCTTC CASTATGGLNREQFF
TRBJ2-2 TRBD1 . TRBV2 TGTGCCAGGGGCCGACAGGGGCTTACCGGGGAGCTGTTTTTT CARGRQGLTGELFF
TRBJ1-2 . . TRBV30 TGTGCAGGGCAGGGCCCCTATGGCTACACCTTC CAGQGPYGYTF
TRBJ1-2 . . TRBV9 TGTGCCAGCAGCGTATCGACCGGGGGCTACACCTTC CASSVSTGGYTF
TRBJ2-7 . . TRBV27 TGTGCCAGCGGTTCGGTTTTTCCCTACGAGCAGTACTTC CASGSVFPYEQYF
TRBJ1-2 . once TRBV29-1 TGCAGCGTTGAAGATCAGGGCCCAAACTATGGCTACACCTTC CSVEDQGPNYGYTF
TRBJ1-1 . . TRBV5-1 TGCGCCAGCAGCTTTGGCCCGGGGGACACTGAAGCTTTCTTT CASSFGPGDTEAFF
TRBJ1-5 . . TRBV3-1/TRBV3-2 TGTGCCAGCAGCGGAGGATGGAATCAGCCCCAGCATTTT CASSGGWNQPQHF
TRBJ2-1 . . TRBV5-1 TGCGCCAGCAGCTCAGGGGTTGAGCAGTTCTTC CASSSGVEQFF
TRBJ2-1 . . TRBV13 TGTGCCAGCAGGGGGGGGCAGGGGCCCCATCATGAGCAGTTCTTC CASRGGQGPHHEQFF
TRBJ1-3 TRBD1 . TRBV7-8 TGTGCCAGCAGCCCAGACAGGGCTGGAAACACCATATATTTT CASSPDRAGNTIYF
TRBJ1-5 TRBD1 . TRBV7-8 TGTGCCAGCAGCCGAGACAGGGGCTCCGGTTTGAATCAGCCCCAGCATTTT CASSRDRGSGLNQPQHF
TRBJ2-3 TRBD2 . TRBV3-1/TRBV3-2 TGTGCCAGCAGCCCGCACCACACCCGACTAGCGGGGGGAGCAGATACGCAGTATTTT CASSPHHTRLAGGADTQYF
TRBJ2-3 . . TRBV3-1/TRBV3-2 TGTGCCAGCAGCCAACAGCCGGCGGGGCCTAGCACAGATACGCAGTATTTT CASSQQPAGPSTDTQYF
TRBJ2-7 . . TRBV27 TGTGCCAGCAGTTTCTCCTGGGCGGCTCATGACGCCCGGGACTACGAGCAGTACTTC CASSFSWAAHDARDYEQYF
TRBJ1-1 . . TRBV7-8 TGTGCCAGCAGCACGGGACAAAACACTGAAGCTTTCTTT CASSTGQNTEAFF
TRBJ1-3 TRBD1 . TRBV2 TGTGCCAGCAGATCGACAGGGGGCGGGGGAACTGGAAACACCATATATTTT CASRSTGGGGTGNTIYF
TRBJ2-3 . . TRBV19 TGTGCCAGTAGTATCCGAGGAGATACGCAGTATTTT CASSIRGDTQYF
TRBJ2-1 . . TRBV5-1 TGCGCCAGCAGCTTTTCTACAGGGCGCTCCTACAATGAGCAGTTCTTC CASSFSTGRSYNEQFF
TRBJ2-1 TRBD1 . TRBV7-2 TGTGCCAGCAGCTTAGACAGGGGGTCCTACAATGAGCAGTTCTTC CASSLDRGSYNEQFF
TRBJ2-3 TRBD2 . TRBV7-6 TGTGCCAGCAGCTTACTGCGACTAGCGGGGGGGACCTACCGTACCACAGATACGCAGTATTTT CASSLLRLAGGTYRTTDTQYF
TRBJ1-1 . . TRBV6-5 TGTGCCAGCAGTTACGGGGGAGGCAGGGTGAAAACTGAAGCTTTCTTT CASSYGGGRVKTEAFF
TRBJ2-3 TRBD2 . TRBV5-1 TGCGCCAGCAGCTTGGATGGCGGGGGGCCAGATACGCAGTATTTT CASSLDGGGPDTQYF
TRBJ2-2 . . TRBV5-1 TGCGCCAGCAGCTATACGAACACCGGGGAGCTGTTTTTT CASSYTNTGELFF
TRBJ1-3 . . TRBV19 TGTGCCAGTAGTCCCCCCTCGGGGAACACCATATATTTT CASSPPSGNTIYF
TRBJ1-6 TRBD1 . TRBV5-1 TGCGCCAGCAGCTTGGGACAGGGGGACTCCTATAATTCACCCCTCCACTTT CASSLGQGDSYNSPLHF
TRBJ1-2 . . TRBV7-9 TGTGCCAGCAGCTTACTTCCGAGGACAGCCTCTAACTATGGCTACACCTTC CASSLLPRTASNYGYTF
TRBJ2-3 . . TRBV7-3 TGTGCCAGCAGCTTATACCCGACAGCTACTAGCACAGATACGCAGTATTTT CASSLYPTATSTDTQYF
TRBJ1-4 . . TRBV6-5 TGTGCCAGCTCCAGAGGGGAAAAACTGTTTTTT CASSRGEKLFF
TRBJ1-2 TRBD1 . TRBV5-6 TGTGCCAGCAGCGAGGGGACAGGAAATTGGTATGGCTACACCTTC CASSEGTGNWYGYTF
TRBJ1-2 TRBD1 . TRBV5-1 TGCGCCAGCAGCAAGACAGGGGGCGTAGATGGCTACACCTTC CASSKTGGVDGYTF
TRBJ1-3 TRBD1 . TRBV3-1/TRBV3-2 TGTGCCAGCAGCCACGAGGGGGCGGTTGGAAACACCATATATTTT CASSHEGAVGNTIYF
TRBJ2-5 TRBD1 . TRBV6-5 TGTGCCATTCTAGGCGCGGGACAGGGTATGGAGACCCAGTACTTC CAILGAGQGMETQYF
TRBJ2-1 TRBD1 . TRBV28 TGTGCCAGCAGCCGGCAAGGGACAGGGGGAGGTGATGAGCAGTTCTTC CASSRQGTGGGDEQFF
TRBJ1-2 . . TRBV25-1 TGTGCCTCTTTTTGGGGAGGGGCATCTGAGGAGGAGGGCTACACCTTC CASFWGGASEEEGYTF
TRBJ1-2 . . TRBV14 TGTGCCAGCAGCCAAGTGACGTTGGACAGAATCATAGTTTCTATTGACTATGGCTACACCTTC CASSQVTLDRIIVSIDYGYTF
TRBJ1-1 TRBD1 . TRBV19 TGTGCCAGTACCCTTTGGGGACAGATGAACACTGAAGCTTTCTTT CASTLWGQMNTEAFF
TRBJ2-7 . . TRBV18 TGTGCCAGCTCGGGTGGGGAGAAGATCTACGAGCAGTACTTC CASSGGEKIYEQYF
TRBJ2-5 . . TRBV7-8 TGTGCCAGCAGCCGTGCTCAGGGGAAGACCCAGTACTTC CASSRAQGKTQYF
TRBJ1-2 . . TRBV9 TGTGCCAGCAGCCCTTCGCAGGGCGGTGGCTACACCTTC CASSPSQGGGYTF
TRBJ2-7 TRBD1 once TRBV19 TGTGCCAGTAGTCTCGAGGCCGGGACAGGATTGGAGCAGTACTTC CASSLEAGTGLEQYF
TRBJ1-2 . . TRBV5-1 TGCGCCAGCAGCTTGAGTTGGACAAATGGCTACACCTTC CASSLSWTNGYTF
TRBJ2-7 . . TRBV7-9 TGTGCCAGCAGCTTGGGGCCTGGGGCAGGAGCCTACGAGCAGTACTTC CASSLGPGAGAYEQYF
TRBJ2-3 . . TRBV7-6 TGTGCCAGCAGCTCTCTCCTCACAGATACGCAGTATTTT CASSSLLTDTQYF
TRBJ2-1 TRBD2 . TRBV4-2 TGTGCCAGCAGCCAAGATCGGCGGGGGGCTGACAATGAGCAGTTCTTC CASSQDRRGADNEQFF
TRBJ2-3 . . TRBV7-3 TGTGCCAGCTCTCAGGGGGAGGCGCAGTATTTT CASSQGEAQYF
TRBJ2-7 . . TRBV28 TGTGCCAGCAGTTCAGGGCATAACGAGCAGTACTTC CASSSGHNEQYF
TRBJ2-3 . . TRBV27 TGTGCCAGCAGTTTTAGAGGAACAGATACGCAGTATTTT CASSFRGTDTQYF
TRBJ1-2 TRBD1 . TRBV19 TGTGCCAGTAGTCCAGGACAGGGGCTTAACTATGGCTACACCTTC CASSPGQGLNYGYTF
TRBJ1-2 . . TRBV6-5 TGTGCCAGCAGAACAGGGAGTAACTATGGCTACACCTTC CASRTGSNYGYTF
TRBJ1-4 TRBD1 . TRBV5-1 TGCGCCAGCAGCCAGACAGGGAAAGGTGAAAAACTGTTTTTT CASSQTGKGEKLFF
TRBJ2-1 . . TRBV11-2 TGTGCCAGCAGCTCCACCCGGGGGAGCTCCTACAATGAGCAGTTCTTC CASSSTRGSSYNEQFF
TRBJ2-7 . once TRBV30 TGTGCCTGGAGTGGAAATCGGGAGCAGTACTTC CAWSGNREQYF
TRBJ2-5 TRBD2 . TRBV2 TGTGCCAGCAGCGCCACTAGCGGGGGGGCTGGGACCCAGTACTTC CASSATSGGAGTQYF
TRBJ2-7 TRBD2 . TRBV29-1 TGCAGCGTTGAAGTGCTGGGGGGGGTTAGCTCCTACGAGCAGTACTTC CSVEVLGGVSSYEQYF
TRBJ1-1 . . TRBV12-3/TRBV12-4 TGTGCCAGCAGTTTAGACAGATACACTGAAGCTTTCTTT CASSLDRYTEAFF